The sequence of this T cell receptor (beta chain) was determined in a study of radiation and T cells in renal cell carcinoma. Clones were read by immunoSEQ multiplex PCR, and TCRdb kept only the in-frame ones, dropping some. Seen here are 150,000 or so clones, roughly 88% observed once, and the top ten hold more than 10%. Between the trimmed V and J ends, which lost 0 bases and 1 base, there was a span of 10 bases. Germline V CDR1 and CDR2: SGHKS, YYEKEE (reference sequence). The CDR3 has 15 amino acids. Described time point: baseline pretreatment blood. Treatment reported: 15 Gy SBRT to primary tumor, nephrectomy 4 weeks later. The patient's renal cell carcinoma had clear cell pathology.

The starting material was blood, obtained from a patient whose treatment included radiotherapy and nephrectomy. J is TRBJ2-5 and V is TRBV5-5; possible D gene TRBD1, 5 bases. The sequence was obtained from a woman between 50 and 59 years old with renal cell carcinoma. Here the CDR3 DNA reads TGTGCCAGCAGCTTGGCCAGGGCCTTCCAAGAGACCCAGTACTTC. It encodes CASSLARAFQETQYF.